This T cell receptor (beta chain) was documented in a study of shared clonotypes between healthy human individuals. Per the germline V gene, CDR1 is SQVTM and CDR2 is ANQGSEA. V lost 1 base and J lost 3; bases outside the gene matches: 9. CDR3 length: 17 residues. Profiled with immunoSEQ multiplex PCR; TCRdb holds only in-frame clones, not every one. The profile shows over a million clones, 70% to 80% of them singletons. This clone was recorded once. This receptor was taken from a man between 18 and 29 years old in good health. Some clones in this sample may be carry-over from other donors' samples. V usage is TRBV29-1 and J usage is TRBJ2-3; 11 bases agree with TRBD2. Sequencing was carried out using memory CD4+ T cells from PBMCs. Noted subset: CD45RA-negative fraction. The DNA of the CDR3 is TGCAGCGTTGAAGGGCCGTTAGCGGGAGGGCCTACAGATACGCAGTATTTT. This encodes CSVEGPLAGGPTDTQYF.